The following is a TCR beta chain sequence with its context. Its antigen remains unknown. The data stem from a study of CD8 T cells in ankylosing spondylitis. Germline-derived CDR1 and CDR2 are DFQATT and SNEGSKA (reference sequence). The trim removed 3 bases at V and 5 bases at J, leaving 6 bases unmatched. CDR3 length: 14 residues. With molecular barcodes, quantitative 5'-RACE was used to make the TCR beta libraries. Via MiXCR, TCRdb re-called the 5' RACE reads, giving one row per CDR3 protein. Found here are about 360,000 distinct CDR3 sequences, approximately 22% of them singletons; the top ten hold around 13%. General study results and limits: A TCR beta motif made of several highly homologous variants seemed typical of ankylosing spondylitis blood. According to the report, clones linked to the disease were significantly enriched in matched synovial fluid samples taken from ankylosing spondylitis patients.

The sequence was obtained from a male donor with ankylosing spondylitis or in good health (not recorded which). Specimen: blood, either unsorted or a sorted T cell fraction (not recorded which). The J gene is TRBJ2-5, the V gene TRBV20-1; 10 bases align to TRBD2. In nucleotides, the CDR3 is TGCAGTGCTAGCCAGCGGGGGGGCCGGGAGACCCAGTACTTC. Protein product: CSASQRGGRETQYF.